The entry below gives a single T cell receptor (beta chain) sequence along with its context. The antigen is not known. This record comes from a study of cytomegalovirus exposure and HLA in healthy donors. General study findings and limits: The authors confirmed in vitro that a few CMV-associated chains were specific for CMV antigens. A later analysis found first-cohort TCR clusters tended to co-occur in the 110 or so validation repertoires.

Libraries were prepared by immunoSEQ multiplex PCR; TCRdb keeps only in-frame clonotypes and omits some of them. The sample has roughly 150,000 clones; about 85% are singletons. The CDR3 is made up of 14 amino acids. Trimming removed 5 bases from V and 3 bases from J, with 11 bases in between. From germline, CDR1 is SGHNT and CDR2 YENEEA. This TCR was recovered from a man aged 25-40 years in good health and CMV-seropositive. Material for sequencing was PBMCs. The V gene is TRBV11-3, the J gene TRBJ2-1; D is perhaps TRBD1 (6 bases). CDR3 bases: TGTGCCAGCAGCCCGAGGGACATCTACAATGAGCAGTTCTTC. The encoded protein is CASSPRDIYNEQFF. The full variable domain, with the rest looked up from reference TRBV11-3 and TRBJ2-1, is EAGVVQSPRYKIIEKKQPVAFWCNPISGHNTLYWYLQNLGQGPELLIRYENEEAVDDSQLPKDRFSAERLKGVDSTLKIQPAELGDSAVYLCASSPRDIYNEQFFGPGTRLTVL.